Listed here are 28 T cell receptor beta chains from one sample, sequenced in a study of blood T cell repertoires in COVID-19. TCRdb keeps only in-frame clones here, not all; method: immunoSEQ multiplex PCR. The sample lists some 250,000 clones; approximately 91% were seen once. The sample taken for sequencing was PBMCs or T cells enriched from blood (not recorded which). The receptors originated from a human donor in a cohort exposed to, infected with or recovered from COVID-19 (not recorded which). The donor label of this sample is uncertain.

The chain has TRBV19 and TRBJ1-4; no clear D. The CDR3 length is 14 residues. From germline, CDR1 is LNHDA and CDR2 SQIVND (reference sequence). The ends were cut back, 3 bases at V and 7 bases at J, with 12 bases in the middle. The DNA of the CDR3 is TGTGCCAGTAGTATGAGGGAAGGGATTGAAAAACTGTTTTTT. It encodes CASSMREGIEKLFF.

About this clone itself: Different DNA sequences within this sample yield the same CDR3. J is TRBJ1-1 and V is TRBV29-1, with TRBD1 as a possible D gene (5 bases). V lost 4 bases, J lost 0 bases, and 9 bases lay in between. The CDR3 has 13 residues. Germline values: CDR1 SQVTM, CDR2 ANQGSEA. CDR3 amino acids: CSVATGMNTEAFF. CDR3 sequence (DNA): TGCAGCGTTGCTACAGGCATGAACACTGAAGCTTTCTTT.

CDR3 nucleotides: TGTGCCAGCAGTTTATTTGGCAGGAACACCGGGGAGCTGTTTTTT. It yields the protein CASSLFGRNTGELFF. The V gene is TRBV27, the J gene TRBJ2-2; D is uncertain. The length of the CDR3 is 15 residues. The germline gives CDR1 MNHEY, CDR2 SMNVEV (reference sequence). V was clipped by 1 base and J by 1 base, with 7 bases between them.

V gene TRBV24-1 combines with J gene TRBJ1-2; 8 bases match TRBD1. The V gene end was trimmed by 3 bases and the J gene end by 7 bases; junction bases not matched to a gene: 6. Germline CDR1 KGHDR, CDR2 SFDVKD. The CDR3 consists of 14 residues. The CDR3 DNA sequence: TGTGCCACCAGTGATCAGACAGGGGCGGCTGGCTACACCTTC. Translation: CATSDQTGAAGYTF.

The chain links TRBV28 to TRBJ2-3; D call uncertain. Trimming removed 4 bases from V and 1 base from J, with 3 bases in between. The CDR3 is 12 amino acids. CDR1 MDHEN and CDR2 SYDVKM come from the germline V gene. Here the CDR3 reads CASSSGTDTQYF. DNA for the CDR3: TGTGCCAGCAGTTCGGGCACAGATACGCAGTATTTT.

The chain employs TRBV4-3 and TRBJ2-7; D ambiguous. Trimming took off 1 base at V and 2 bases at J, with 15 bases between the two ends. Germline V gene data show CDR1 as LGHNA and CDR2 as YSLEER. The CDR3 runs 16 residues. The CDR3 loop reads CASSQASTRRTYEQYF. CDR3 nucleotide sequence: TGCGCCAGCAGCCAAGCTTCGACACGACGGACCTACGAGCAGTACTTC.

This chain connects TRBV4-2 to TRBJ1-1, with TRBD1 matching over 9 bases. There are 14 residues in the CDR3. Per the germline V gene, CDR1 is LGHNA and CDR2 is YNFKEQ. The V and J ends lost 0 bases and 10 bases, in that order; junction bases with no gene match: 6. Here the CDR3 DNA reads TGTGCCAGCAGCCAAGATGGGGGGACAGGGCGAGCTTTCTTT. This sequence encodes CASSQDGGTGRAFF.

The sample holds one count of this clone. The V call is TRBV19, the J call TRBJ1-1; TRBD1 agrees at 9 bases. Germline CDR1 LNHDA, CDR2 SQIVND (reference sequence). V dropped 6 bases and J dropped 3; count of bases not matched to a gene: 8. This CDR3 is built from 15 residues. The CDR3 DNA sequence: TGTGCCAGTAGCCCAGCCACAGGGGGCCACACTGAAGCTTTCTTT. It translates to CASSPATGGHTEAFF.

About this clone: Other nucleotide sequences from this sample produce the same CDR3. This sequence joins TRBV10-2 and TRBJ2-5; D not certain. V lost 5 bases to trimming and J lost 2 bases, with 3 bases between them. Germline V lookup: CDR1 WSHSY, CDR2 SAAADI. The CDR3 extends over 11 amino acids. CDR3 nucleotide sequence: TGCGCCAGCAGTCTACAAGAGACCCAGTACTTC. It yields the protein CASSLQETQYF.

This clone has just one count. The rearrangement joins TRBV6-5 to TRBJ2-3; D gene unclear. In germline, CDR1 is MNHEY, CDR2 SVGAGI. V lost 6 bases to trimming and J lost 7 bases, with 17 bases between them. The CDR3 is made up of 14 amino acids. CDR3 region: CASRPTQLSNTQYF. Here the CDR3 DNA reads TGTGCCAGCAGGCCCACCCAACTTTCGAATACGCAGTATTTT.

The CDR3 protein is CASSQALLAGERNTGELFF. DNA of the CDR3: TGCGCCAGCAGCCAGGCCTTACTAGCGGGGGAGAGAAACACCGGGGAGCTGTTTTTT. The chain recombines TRBV4-3 with TRBJ2-2; 11 bases align to TRBD2. The CDR3 consists of 19 residues. The junction had 11 bases not matched to a gene; V was cut back by 3 bases and J by 2 bases. Germline values: CDR1 LGHNA, CDR2 YSLEER.

The CDR3 loop is CASSLAGGSTDTQYF. DNA for the CDR3: TGTGCCAGCAGCTTAGCGGGGGGGAGCACAGATACGCAGTATTTT. The chain carries TRBV11-2 and TRBJ2-3; 8 positions match TRBD2. Germline V CDR1 and CDR2: SGHAT, FQNNGV. The CDR3 is 15 amino acids. After removal of 1 base from V and 0 bases from J, the junction contained 0 bases not matched to a gene.

This chain joins TRBV7-2 and TRBJ1-1; D ambiguous. Trimming took off 1 base at V and 1 base at J, with 7 bases between the two ends. The CDR3 is 14 amino acids. CDR1 and CDR2 from the germline V gene are SGHTA and FQGNSA. The CDR3, as DNA: TGTGCCAGCAGCTTAGATACAGAGAACACTGAAGCTTTCTTT. Residues: CASSLDTENTEAFF.

J is TRBJ1-1 and V is TRBV4-2; 8 positions match TRBD1. Germline assignment: CDR1 LGHNA and CDR2 YNFKEQ. V trimming: 1 base; J trimming: 3 bases; junction bases outside the gene matches: 7. The CDR3 extends over 16 amino acids. For the CDR3, the DNA is TGTGCCAGCAGCCAAGGTTCAGGGGGCGCGGACACTGAAGCTTTCTTT. The encoded protein is CASSQGSGGADTEAFF.

The V gene is TRBV4-1, the J gene TRBJ2-7, with TRBD1 as a possible D gene (6 bases). Trimming removed 1 base at V and 12 bases at J, with 22 bases between. The CDR3 totals 15 residues. Germline CDR1 reads MGHRA; CDR2 reads YSYEKL. For the CDR3, the DNA is TGCGCCAGCAGCCAAGGACCGGGACAATCCCCGACCCCGTACTTC. Protein: CASSQGPGQSPTPYF.

This clone was picked up a small number of times. The chain couples TRBV3-1 (or the pseudogene TRBV3-2) to TRBJ1-6, with TRBD1 as a possible D gene (6 bases). Trimming removed 0 bases from V and 0 bases from J, with 18 bases in between. Germline V gene sequence: CDR1 LGHDT, CDR2 YNNKEL (reference sequence). CDR3 length: 20 residues. CDR3 sequence (DNA): TGTGCCAGCAGCCAAGATGAGAAGGACAGCATTTACTCCTATAATTCACCCCTCCACTTT. Protein product: CASSQDEKDSIYSYNSPLHF.

V usage is TRBV7-6 and J usage is TRBJ1-4; 9 bases agree with TRBD1. V shed 3 bases and J 3 bases; nucleotides not matched to a gene: 2. Germline assignment: CDR1 SGHVS and CDR2 FNYEAQ. This CDR3 contains 15 residues. The CDR3 sequence is CASSFRTGANEKLFF. The CDR3 region has the DNA TGTGCCAGCAGCTTCCGGACAGGGGCTAATGAAAAACTGTTTTTT. The full variable domain, in which reference TRBV7-6 and TRBJ1-4 provide the parts outside the CDR3, is GAGVSQSPRYKVTKRGQDVALRCDPISGHVSLYWYRQALGQGPEFLTYFNYEAQQDKSGLPNDRFSAERPEGSISTLTIQRTEQRDSAMYRCASSFRTGANEKLFFGSGTQLSVL.

The chain links TRBV7-3 to TRBJ1-2; the match to TRBD1 covers 7 bases. Germline CDR1 is SGHTA and CDR2 is FQGTGA. Germline trimming cut 0 bases from V and 3 bases from J; bases unmatched to any gene: 4. CDR3 length: 15 amino acids. The CDR3 sequence is CASSLTGQGDYGYTF. The CDR3 DNA reads as TGTGCCAGCAGCTTAACCGGTCAGGGGGACTATGGCTACACCTTC.

The chain is built from TRBV27 and TRBJ1-2; D not resolved. This CDR3 comprises 13 residues. The germline CDR1 and CDR2 sequences are MNHEY and SMNVEV (reference sequence). V was cut by 5 bases and J by 2 bases, with 9 bases left in between. Here the CDR3 DNA reads TGTGCCAGCAGTCCCAACTCCAACTATGGCTACACCTTC. Translating it yields CASSPNSNYGYTF.

The V call is TRBV5-4, the J call TRBJ2-7; 7 nucleotides agree with TRBD1. The CDR3 length is 13 residues. Germline CDR1 is SGHNT and CDR2 is YYREEE (reference sequence). J gave up 3 bases and V 5 bases, and 5 bases lay outside the gene matches. CDR3: CASRHTGDYEQYF. CDR3 DNA: TGTGCCAGCAGGCATACAGGGGACTACGAGCAGTACTTC.

The chain uses TRBV7-2 and TRBJ1-5; D ambiguous. V was shortened by 1 base and J by 0 bases, with 7 bases between the two germline ends. The CDR3 spans 15 residues. Germline V gene data show CDR1 as SGHTA and CDR2 as FQGNSA. CDR3 in amino acids: CASSLDGDSNQPQHF. CDR3 nucleotides: TGTGCCAGCAGCTTAGACGGAGATAGCAATCAGCCCCAGCATTTT. Drawing the rest from reference TRBV7-2 and TRBJ1-5, the complete variable domain is GAGVSQSPSNKVTEKGKDVELRCDPISGHTALYWYRQSLGQGLEFLIYFQGNSAPDKSGLPSDRFSAERTGGSVSTLTIQRTQQEDSAVYLCASSLDGDSNQPQHFGDGTRLSIL.

V and J are TRBV21-1 and TRBJ1-5; TRBD1 was called by the table and not checked on the DNA. TRBV21-1 is an annotated pseudogene. The CDR3 length is 15 residues. This chain's CDR3 is CASSKVQGSNQPQHF. The CDR3 DNA reads as TGTGCCAGCAGCAAAGTACAGGGGAGCAATCAGCCCCAGCATTTT.

V is TRBV5-1 and J is TRBJ1-4, with 9 bases identical to TRBD1. With V trimmed by 4 bases and J by 5 bases, 3 bases remained unmatched. Germline lookup yields CDR1 SGHRS and CDR2 YFSETQ. The CDR3 sequence is 14 residues long. The CDR3 region has the DNA TGCGCCAGCAGCGGGACAGGGAAAAATGAAAAACTGTTTTTT. Encoded protein: CASSGTGKNEKLFF. The entire variable domain, with the rest obtained from reference TRBV5-1 and TRBJ1-4, is as follows: KAGVTQTPRYLIKTRGQQVTLSCSPISGHRSVSWYQQTPGQGLQFLFEYFSETQRNKGNFPGRFSGRQFSNSRSEMNVSTLELGDSALYLCASSGTGKNEKLFFGSGTQLSVL.

The V and J genes are TRBV30 and TRBJ2-3, with 10 bases that match TRBD2. The CDR3 spans 16 residues. Per the germline V gene, CDR1 is GTSNPN and CDR2 is SVGIG (reference sequence). Unmatched junction bases numbered 11, after V lost 3 bases and J lost 5 bases. The CDR3, as DNA: TGTGCCTGGAGGGGAGGAATAGCGGGGGGAAAAGATACGCAGTATTTT. Amino acids: CAWRGGIAGGKDTQYF.

This clone was counted only a few times. The chain links TRBV10-1 to TRBJ1-1, with D maybe TRBD1 (6 bases). The germline gives CDR1 WNHNN, CDR2 SYGVQD (reference sequence). Trimming pared 3 bases from V and 4 bases from J, leaving 15 bases between. The CDR3 spans 15 residues. CDR3 bases: TGCGCCAGCAGTGAATACCTCGGGGGGCCCACTGAAGCTTTCTTT. Protein: CASSEYLGGPTEAFF.

The J gene is TRBJ1-2, the V gene TRBV10-3; TRBD1 matches 9 bases. Germline trimming cut 10 bases from V and 6 bases from J; bases unmatched to any gene: 6. The CDR3 has 12 amino acids. CDR1 ENHRY and CDR2 SYGVKD come from the germline V gene. The DNA for the CDR3 is TGTGCCAAAAGCCGGACAGGGGATGGCTACACCTTC. Protein: CAKSRTGDGYTF.

The chain employs TRBV7-6 and TRBJ1-2; 7 positions agree with TRBD1. V was pared by 3 bases and J by 5 bases, with 3 bases of the junction left unmatched. Germline-derived CDR1 and CDR2 are SGHVS and FNYEAQ. The CDR3 covers 13 residues. This CDR3 reads CASSFAGGYGYTF. The CDR3 coding sequence is TGTGCCAGCAGCTTTGCAGGGGGGTATGGCTACACCTTC.

This clone has only a few counts. This sample includes further DNA sequences coding for the same CDR3. The rearrangement joins TRBV5-1 to TRBJ2-7, with unresolved D. The CDR3 is made up of 13 amino acids. Germline assignment: CDR1 SGHRS and CDR2 YFSETQ. V was shortened by 0 bases and J by 0 bases, with 4 bases between the two germline ends. The CDR3 DNA follows: TGCGCCAGCAGCTTGGTGAGCTCCTACGAGCAGTACTTC. Translating gives CASSLVSSYEQYF.